This is a list of T cell receptor beta chains from one sample in a study of shared T cell receptors in the human thymus. Sequenced by immunoSEQ multiplex PCR; TCRdb stores in-frame clones only, minus some. The sample shows under 850,000 clones, approximately 90% of them seen only once. These data are also associated with another study on human thymus T cells.

Sequenced: thymocytes. Receptors were obtained from a boy under two years old with a congenital heart defect. Both conserved end residues are part of each CDR3. A D gene is named only where the DNA matches it firmly. The listing skips clone size in some rows; elsewhere it reads once, few, many or a size class.

d_call: -; clone_size: -; v_call: TRBV27; j_call: TRBJ1-1; cdr3_aa: CASSLLRMNTEAFF; cdr3_nt: TGTGCCAGCAGCTTACTTAGAATGAACACTGAAGCTTTCTTT
d_call: -; clone_size: -; v_call: TRBV27; j_call: TRBJ1-2; cdr3_aa: CASSLKGPGGYTF; cdr3_nt: TGTGCCAGCAGTCTGAAAGGGCCGGGAGGCTACACCTTC
d_call: TRBD2; clone_size: -; v_call: TRBV11-2; j_call: TRBJ2-7; cdr3_aa: CASSLELAGGYKPYEQYF; cdr3_nt: TGTGCCAGCAGCTTAGAGCTAGCGGGAGGATATAAACCCTACGAGCAGTACTTC
d_call: -; clone_size: -; v_call: TRBV21-1; j_call: TRBJ2-1; cdr3_aa: CASRTRGRRNEQFF; cdr3_nt: TGTGCCAGCCGTACTCGCGGGAGGAGGAATGAGCAGTTCTTC
d_call: -; clone_size: few; v_call: TRBV5-8; j_call: TRBJ2-2; cdr3_aa: CASTRGNTGELFF; cdr3_nt: TGTGCCAGCACCCGGGGGAACACCGGGGAGCTGTTTTTT
d_call: TRBD1; clone_size: -; v_call: TRBV6-6; j_call: TRBJ2-3; cdr3_aa: CASSAGTGTDTQYF; cdr3_nt: TGTGCCAGCAGTGCCGGGACAGGCACAGATACGCAGTATTTT
d_call: TRBD1; clone_size: -; v_call: TRBV7-9; j_call: TRBJ1-2; cdr3_aa: CASSLGAGTGANYGYTF; cdr3_nt: TGTGCCAGCAGCTTAGGTGCCGGGACAGGGGCTAACTATGGCTACACCTTC
d_call: TRBD2; clone_size: few; v_call: TRBV6-6; j_call: TRBJ2-2; cdr3_aa: CASSPGGGDTGELFF; cdr3_nt: TGTGCCAGCAGTCCTGGGGGAGGGGACACCGGGGAGCTGTTTTTT
d_call: -; clone_size: -; v_call: TRBV19; j_call: TRBJ2-7; cdr3_aa: CASSDLGGYEQYF; cdr3_nt: TGTGCCAGTAGTGACCTAGGCGGCTACGAGCAGTACTTC
d_call: TRBD1; clone_size: -; v_call: TRBV5-6; j_call: TRBJ1-1; cdr3_aa: CASSPSTGGSTEAFF; cdr3_nt: TGTGCCAGCAGCCCCTCGACAGGGGGCTCCACTGAAGCTTTCTTT
d_call: -; clone_size: -; v_call: TRBV2; j_call: TRBJ1-3; cdr3_aa: CASSFPGHSSGNTIYF; cdr3_nt: TGTGCCAGCAGTTTCCCGGGACACTCCTCTGGAAACACCATATATTTT
d_call: TRBD1; clone_size: -; v_call: TRBV29-1; j_call: TRBJ1-2; cdr3_aa: CSGETGFDGYTF; cdr3_nt: TGCAGCGGTGAGACAGGGTTCGATGGCTACACCTTC
d_call: TRBD2; clone_size: -; v_call: TRBV4-3; j_call: TRBJ2-1; cdr3_aa: CASSQGTSGRSHNEQFF; cdr3_nt: TGCGCCAGCAGCCAAGGGACTAGCGGGAGGTCCCACAATGAGCAGTTCTTC
d_call: -; clone_size: -; v_call: TRBV7-9; j_call: TRBJ2-7; cdr3_aa: CASSCQGPASSYEQYF; cdr3_nt: TGTGCCAGCAGCTGTCAGGGGCCGGCCAGCTCCTACGAGCAGTACTTC
d_call: TRBD1; clone_size: once; v_call: TRBV7-9; j_call: TRBJ2-7; cdr3_aa: CASSLRQGEGAIYEQYF; cdr3_nt: TGTGCCAGCAGCTTACGACAGGGGGAGGGGGCGATCTACGAGCAGTACTTC
d_call: TRBD2; clone_size: -; v_call: TRBV19; j_call: TRBJ2-1; cdr3_aa: CASSIGLAGGRHEQFF; cdr3_nt: TGTGCCAGTAGTATAGGACTAGCGGGAGGGCGACATGAGCAGTTCTTC
d_call: TRBD1; clone_size: -; v_call: TRBV12-5; j_call: TRBJ2-1; cdr3_aa: CASGPRQGAYNEQFF; cdr3_nt: TGTGCTAGTGGTCCGCGACAGGGGGCGTACAATGAGCAGTTCTTC